A selection of T cell receptor beta chains follows, all from one sample in a study of cytomegalovirus exposure and HLA in healthy donors. The assay was immunoSEQ multiplex PCR, and TCRdb's table has in-frame clones only and misses some. This sample carries about 160,000 clones, about 72% of them seen once, and the ten largest clones take around 1.5%. Specimen: PBMCs. The receptors originated from a man aged 60-69 years in good health and CMV-seronegative. The CDR3 runs from the conserved cysteine through the conserved F or W. D genes are given only for firm matches. The size entry is marked missing in some rows and otherwise reads once, few, many or a size class.

>-|TRBJ2-7|TRBV27|TRBD1
CASSLDRGYEQYF
TGTGCCAGCAGTTTAGACAGGGGCTACGAGCAGTACTTC
>few|TRBJ1-1|TRBV5-4|-
CASSLAPGMNTEAFF
TGTGCCAGCAGCTTGGCCCCAGGGATGAACACTGAAGCTTTCTTT
>-|TRBJ2-7|TRBV9|TRBD1
CASQGTGSYEQYF
TGTGCCAGTCAAGGGACAGGGTCCTACGAGCAGTACTTC
>once|TRBJ2-3|TRBV15|TRBD2
CATSRLRDYTDTQYF
TGTGCCACCAGCAGACTCCGGGACTACACAGATACGCAGTATTTT
>-|TRBJ2-1|TRBV7-2|-
CASSLAGGPGNEQFF
TGTGCCAGCAGCTTAGCGGGGGGGCCTGGGAATGAGCAGTTCTTC
>few|TRBJ1-2|TRBV6-1|-
CASSEGTAIYGYTF
TGTGCCAGCAGTGAAGGGACAGCCATCTATGGCTACACCTTC
>once|TRBJ2-7|TRBV27|TRBD2
CASSFSSGGAYEQYF
TGTGCCAGCAGTTTCTCTAGCGGGGGTGCCTACGAGCAGTACTTC
>-|TRBJ2-3|TRBV7-8|-
CASSLTDTQYF
TGTGCCAGCAGTCTTACAGATACGCAGTATTTT
>-|TRBJ1-4|TRBV30|TRBD1
CAWGQGNEKLFF
TGTGCCTGGGGACAGGGCAATGAAAAACTGTTTTTT
>-|TRBJ2-2|TRBV4-3|-
CASSLRPNTGELFF
TGCGCCAGCAGCCTGAGGCCGAACACCGGGGAGCTGTTTTTT
>-|TRBJ2-7|TRBV2|TRBD2
CASSGLAGRIEQYF
TGTGCCAGCAGCGGACTAGCGGGTCGAATCGAGCAGTACTTC
>-|TRBJ1-3|TRBV19|-
CASRKSQGFSGNTIYF
TGTGCCAGTCGAAAATCACAGGGCTTTTCTGGAAACACCATATATTTT
>-|TRBJ2-1|TRBV6-5|TRBD2
CASSYLGRAGNEQFF
TGTGCCAGCAGTTACCTCGGGAGGGCGGGGAATGAGCAGTTCTTC
>-|TRBJ2-5|TRBV7-2|-
CASSLNPSAGKTQYF
TGTGCCAGCAGCTTAAATCCCTCCGCGGGCAAGACCCAGTACTTC
>-|TRBJ2-5|TRBV19|TRBD2
CASSIGDYQTQYF
TGTGCCAGTAGTATCGGGGACTACCAGACCCAGTACTTC